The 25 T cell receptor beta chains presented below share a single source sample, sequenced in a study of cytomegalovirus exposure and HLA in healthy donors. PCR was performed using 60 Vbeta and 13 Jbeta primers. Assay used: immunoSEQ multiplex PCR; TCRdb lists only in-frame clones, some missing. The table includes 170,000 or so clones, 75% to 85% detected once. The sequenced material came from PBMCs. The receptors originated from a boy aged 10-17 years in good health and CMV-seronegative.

CDR3 residues: CASSVDVGGFGRGYGYTF. The CDR3 DNA sequence: TGTGCCAGCAGCGTAGACGTTGGAGGGTTTGGAAGGGGCTATGGCTACACCTTC. The V call is TRBV9, the J call TRBJ1-2; weak D call: TRBD1 (5 bases). CDR1 is SGDLS, CDR2 YYNGEE, per germline. Trimming took 0 bases from V and 4 from J, leaving 22 bases between them. This CDR3 comprises 18 residues.

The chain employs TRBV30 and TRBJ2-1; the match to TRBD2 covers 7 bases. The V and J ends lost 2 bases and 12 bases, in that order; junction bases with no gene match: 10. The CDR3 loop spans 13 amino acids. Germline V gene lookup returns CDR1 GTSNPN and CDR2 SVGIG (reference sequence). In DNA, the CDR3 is TGTGCCTGGAGTCCTACCGGGACTACGATGCAGTTCTTC. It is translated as CAWSPTGTTMQFF.

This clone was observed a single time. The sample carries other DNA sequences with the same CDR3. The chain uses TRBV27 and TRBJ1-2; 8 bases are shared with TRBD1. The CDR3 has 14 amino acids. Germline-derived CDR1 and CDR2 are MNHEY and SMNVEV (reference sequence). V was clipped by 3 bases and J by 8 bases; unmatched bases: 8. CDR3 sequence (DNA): TGTGCCAGCAGTTTTCAACAGGGGGTGGGCGGCTACACCTTC. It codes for CASSFQQGVGGYTF.

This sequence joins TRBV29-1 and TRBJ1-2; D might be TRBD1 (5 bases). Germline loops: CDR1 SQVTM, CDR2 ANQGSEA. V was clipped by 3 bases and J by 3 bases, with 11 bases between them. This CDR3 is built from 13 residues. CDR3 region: CSVESGTDYGYTF. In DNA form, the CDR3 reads TGCAGCGTTGAGTCCGGGACTGACTATGGCTACACCTTC.

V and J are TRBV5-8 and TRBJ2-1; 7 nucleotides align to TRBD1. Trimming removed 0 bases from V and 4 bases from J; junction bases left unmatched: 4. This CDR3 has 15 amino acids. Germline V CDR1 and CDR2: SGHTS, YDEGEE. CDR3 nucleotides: TGTGCCAGCAGCTTGGATCCGGGACAGTACAATGAGCAGTTCTTC. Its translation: CASSLDPGQYNEQFF.

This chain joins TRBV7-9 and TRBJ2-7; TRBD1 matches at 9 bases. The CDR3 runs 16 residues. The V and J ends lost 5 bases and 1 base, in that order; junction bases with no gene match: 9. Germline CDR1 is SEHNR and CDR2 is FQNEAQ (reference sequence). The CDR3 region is CASSPSSGQGSYEQYF. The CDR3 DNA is TGTGCCAGCAGCCCCAGCAGCGGACAGGGGTCCTACGAGCAGTACTTC.

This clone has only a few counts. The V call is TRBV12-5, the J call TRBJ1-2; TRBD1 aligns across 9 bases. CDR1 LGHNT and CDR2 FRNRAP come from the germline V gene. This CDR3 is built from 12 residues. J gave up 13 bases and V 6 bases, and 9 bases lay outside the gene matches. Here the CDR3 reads CASGTTGGHTTF. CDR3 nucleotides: TGTGCTAGTGGCACGACAGGGGGACATACCACCTTC.

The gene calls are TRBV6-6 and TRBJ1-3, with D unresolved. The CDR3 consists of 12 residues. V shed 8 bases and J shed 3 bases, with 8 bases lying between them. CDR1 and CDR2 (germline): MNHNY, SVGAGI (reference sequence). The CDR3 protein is CASGDVGNTIYF. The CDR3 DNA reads TGTGCCAGCGGAGACGTTGGAAACACCATATATTTT.

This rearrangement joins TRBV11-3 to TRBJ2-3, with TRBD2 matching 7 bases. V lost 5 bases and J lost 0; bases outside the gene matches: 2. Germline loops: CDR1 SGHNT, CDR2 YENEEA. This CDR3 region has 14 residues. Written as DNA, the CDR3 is TGTGCCAGCAGCCCGGGGGGTAGCACAGATACGCAGTATTTT. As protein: CASSPGGSTDTQYF. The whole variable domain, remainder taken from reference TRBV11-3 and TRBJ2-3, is EAGVVQSPRYKIIEKKQPVAFWCNPISGHNTLYWYLQNLGQGPELLIRYENEEAVDDSQLPKDRFSAERLKGVDSTLKIQPAELGDSAVYLCASSPGGSTDTQYFGPGTRLTVL.

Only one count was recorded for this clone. CDR3 coding DNA: TGTGCCAGCGCCGGGTTGACAACTAATGAAAAACTGTTTTTT. Its translation is CASAGLTTNEKLFF. The chain joins TRBV4-2 to TRBJ1-4; D unclear. The CDR3 runs 14 residues. Germline CDR1 is LGHNA and CDR2 is YNFKEQ. The V end was cut by 8 bases, the J end by 0 bases, with 10 bases between.

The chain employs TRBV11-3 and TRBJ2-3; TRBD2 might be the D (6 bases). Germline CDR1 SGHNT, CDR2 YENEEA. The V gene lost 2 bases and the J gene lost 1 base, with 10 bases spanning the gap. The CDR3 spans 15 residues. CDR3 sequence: CASSLYGTRTDTQYF. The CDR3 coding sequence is TGTGCCAGCAGCTTATATGGGACTCGCACAGATACGCAGTATTTT.

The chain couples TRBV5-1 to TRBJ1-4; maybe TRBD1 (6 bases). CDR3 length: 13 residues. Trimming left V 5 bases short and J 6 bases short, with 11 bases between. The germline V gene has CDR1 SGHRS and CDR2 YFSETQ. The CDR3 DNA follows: TGCGCCAGCAGGAGCAGGGGAGATGAAAAACTGTTTTTT. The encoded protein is CASRSRGDEKLFF.

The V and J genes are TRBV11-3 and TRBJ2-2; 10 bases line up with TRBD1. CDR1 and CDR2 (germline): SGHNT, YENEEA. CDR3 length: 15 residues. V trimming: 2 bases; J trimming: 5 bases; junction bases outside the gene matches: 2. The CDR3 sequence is CASSLRGQGTGELFF. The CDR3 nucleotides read TGTGCCAGCAGCTTAAGGGGACAGGGGACCGGGGAGCTGTTTTTT.

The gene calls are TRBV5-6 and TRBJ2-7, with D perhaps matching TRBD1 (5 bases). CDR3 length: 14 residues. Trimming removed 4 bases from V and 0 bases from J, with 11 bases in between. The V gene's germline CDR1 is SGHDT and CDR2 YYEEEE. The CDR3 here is CASSLGVSSYEQYF. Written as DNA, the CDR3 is TGTGCCAGCAGCCTAGGGGTCAGCTCCTACGAGCAGTACTTC.

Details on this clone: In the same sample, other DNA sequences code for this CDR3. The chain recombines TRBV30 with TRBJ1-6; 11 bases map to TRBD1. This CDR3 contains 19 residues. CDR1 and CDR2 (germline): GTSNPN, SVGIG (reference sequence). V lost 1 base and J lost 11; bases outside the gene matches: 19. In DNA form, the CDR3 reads TGTGCCTGGAGTGGAAACACTCAACGGCGGACAGGGGGCCTAACACCCCTCCACTTT. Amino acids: CAWSGNTQRRTGGLTPLHF.

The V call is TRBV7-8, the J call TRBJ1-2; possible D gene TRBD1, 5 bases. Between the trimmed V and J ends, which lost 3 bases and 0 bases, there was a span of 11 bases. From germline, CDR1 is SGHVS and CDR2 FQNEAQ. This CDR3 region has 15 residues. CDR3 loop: CASSLVGGTNYGYTF. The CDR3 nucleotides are TGTGCCAGCAGCTTGGTCGGGGGAACTAACTATGGCTACACCTTC.

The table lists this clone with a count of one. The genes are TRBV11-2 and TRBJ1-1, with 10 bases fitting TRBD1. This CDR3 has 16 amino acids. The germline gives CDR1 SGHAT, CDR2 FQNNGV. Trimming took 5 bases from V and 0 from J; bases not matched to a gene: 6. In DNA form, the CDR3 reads TGTGCCAGCAGCCGGACAGGGGGTGGATTGAACACTGAAGCTTTCTTT. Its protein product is CASSRTGGGLNTEAFF.

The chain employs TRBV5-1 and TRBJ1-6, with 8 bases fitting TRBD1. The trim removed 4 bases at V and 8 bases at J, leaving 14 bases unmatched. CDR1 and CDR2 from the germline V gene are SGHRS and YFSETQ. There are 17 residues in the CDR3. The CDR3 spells CASSPLIRTGSDSPLHF. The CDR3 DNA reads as TGCGCCAGCAGCCCCCTCATTCGGACAGGGTCGGATTCACCCCTCCACTTT.

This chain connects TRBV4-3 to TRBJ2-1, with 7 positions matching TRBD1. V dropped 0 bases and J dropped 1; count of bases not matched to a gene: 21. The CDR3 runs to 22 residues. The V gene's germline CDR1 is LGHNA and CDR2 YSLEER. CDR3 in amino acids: CASSQDRGRTGTIFNSYNEQFF. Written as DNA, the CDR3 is TGCGCCAGCAGCCAAGATAGAGGTAGGACAGGAACAATCTTTAATTCCTACAATGAGCAGTTCTTC.

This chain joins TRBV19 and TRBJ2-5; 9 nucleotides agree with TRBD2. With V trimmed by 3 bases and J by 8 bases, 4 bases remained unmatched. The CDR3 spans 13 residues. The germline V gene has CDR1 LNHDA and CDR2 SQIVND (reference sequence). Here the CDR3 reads CASSIGGRGTQYF. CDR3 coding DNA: TGTGCCAGTAGTATTGGCGGGAGGGGTACCCAGTACTTC.

The CDR3 protein is CASSYAVTGSGELFF. CDR3 nucleotide sequence: TGTGCCAGCAGTTACGCAGTGACGGGTTCAGGGGAGCTGTTTTTT. The chain carries TRBV6-5 and TRBJ2-2, with no clear D. Trimming took off 2 bases at V and 8 bases at J, with 15 bases between the two ends. This CDR3 spans 15 amino acids. Germline CDR1 and CDR2: MNHEY and SVGAGI.

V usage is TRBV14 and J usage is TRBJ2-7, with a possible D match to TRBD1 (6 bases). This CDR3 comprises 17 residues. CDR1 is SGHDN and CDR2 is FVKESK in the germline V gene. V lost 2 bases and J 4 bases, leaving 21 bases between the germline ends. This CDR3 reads CASSQIESVDSLYEQYF. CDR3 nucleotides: TGTGCCAGCAGCCAAATCGAGAGCGTGGACAGTCTTTACGAGCAGTACTTC.

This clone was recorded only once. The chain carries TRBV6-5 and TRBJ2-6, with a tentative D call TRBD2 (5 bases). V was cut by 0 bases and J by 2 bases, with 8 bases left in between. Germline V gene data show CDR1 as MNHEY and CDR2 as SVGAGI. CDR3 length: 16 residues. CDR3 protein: CASSYSPGAGANVLTF. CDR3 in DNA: TGTGCCAGCAGTTACTCCCCCGGGGCTGGGGCCAACGTCCTGACTTTC.

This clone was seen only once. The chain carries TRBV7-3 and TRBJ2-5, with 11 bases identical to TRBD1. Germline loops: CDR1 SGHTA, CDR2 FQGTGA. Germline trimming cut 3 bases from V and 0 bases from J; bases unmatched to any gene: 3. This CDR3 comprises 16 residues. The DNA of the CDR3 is TGTGCCAGCAGCTTGGGGACAGGGGGGTACCAAGAGACCCAGTACTTC. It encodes CASSLGTGGYQETQYF.

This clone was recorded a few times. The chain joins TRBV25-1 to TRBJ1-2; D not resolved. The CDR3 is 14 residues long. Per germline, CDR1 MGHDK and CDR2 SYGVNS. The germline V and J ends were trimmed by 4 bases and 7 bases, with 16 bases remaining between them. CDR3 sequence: CASSALGIGSGYTF. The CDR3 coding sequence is TGTGCCAGCAGTGCCCTCGGAATAGGGAGTGGCTACACCTTC.